Listed below are T cell receptor beta chains from one sample, sequenced in a study of yellow fever vaccine responses in identical twins. TCRdb called the RT-PCR reads again in MiXCR, with one record for every CDR3 protein. This table has 20,000 or so distinct CDR3 sequences, 65% to 85% appearing once. This specimen was T cells from blood (PBMCs), unsorted or a sorted subset (not recorded which), taken before or after yellow fever vaccination (not recorded which). The origin of the receptors is a woman aged 18-30 years who received the yellow fever vaccine. Both conserved end residues are part of each CDR3. D genes are given only for firm matches. A row's size may be missing; if present it is once, few, many or a size class.

TRBV28,-,TRBJ2-2,-,TGTGCCAGCAGTTTGGGAAACCCCCCGATGAACACCGGGGAGCTGTTTTTT,CASSLGNPPMNTGELFF
TRBV5-6,-,TRBJ2-7,once,TGTGCCAGCAGCTTGCCGGCCTCCTACGAGCAGTACTTC,CASSLPASYEQYF
TRBV29-1,-,TRBJ2-7,-,TGCAGCGTTGAATTGGGAGCGAGGTACGAGCAGTACTTC,CSVELGARYEQYF
TRBV29-1,-,TRBJ2-5,-,TGCAGCGTTGAGTACCAGGGGGAGACCCAGTACTTC,CSVEYQGETQYF
TRBV7-2,-,TRBJ1-1,-,TGTGCCAGCAGCTTTACACAGGGCGTTGGCACTGAAGCTTTCTTT,CASSFTQGVGTEAFF
TRBV7-6,-,TRBJ1-6,few,TGTGCCAGCAGCTTGGGACGGATTAATTCACCCCTCCACTTT,CASSLGRINSPLHF
TRBV25-1,-,TRBJ1-6,-,TGTGCCAGCAGTGATCAGGGAGCGGGCTCACCCCTCCACTTT,CASSDQGAGSPLHF
TRBV18,-,TRBJ2-3,-,TGTGCCAGCTCACGAAGAGCGGAGGGTACAGATACGCAGTATTTT,CASSRRAEGTDTQYF
TRBV10-2,-,TRBJ1-5,once,TGCGCCAGCACAGGGGATAGAAATCAGCCCCAGCATTTT,CASTGDRNQPQHF
TRBV29-1,-,TRBJ2-7,-,TGCAGCGTTCTGCAGGGTGTATCCTACGAGCAGTACTTC,CSVLQGVSYEQYF
TRBV7-9,-,TRBJ2-7,-,TGTGCCAGCAGCTCATTGGACTTTAACTACGAGCAGTACTTC,CASSSLDFNYEQYF